This entry lists 17 T cell receptor beta chains sequenced from one sample in a study of shared clonotypes between healthy human individuals. Naive CD8 cells lacked CD45RO, underwent positive selection for CCR7 and left out terminally differentiated effector memory CD45RA+ cells. Sequencing was performed with immunoSEQ multiplex PCR; in TCRdb, only in-frame clones are kept and a portion is missing. The data contain hundreds of thousands of clones, about 91% of them singletons. The specimen sequenced was naive CD8+ T cells sorted from blood. These receptor sequences come from a man aged 30 to 45 in good health.

This clone has a single count. The chain recombines TRBV5-1 with TRBJ2-7, with D possibly being TRBD1 (5 bases). The CDR3 has 15 amino acids. Germline CDR1 is SGHRS and CDR2 is YFSETQ. Between the trimmed V and J ends, which lost 1 base and 1 base, there was a span of 12 bases. The CDR3 coding sequence is TGCGCCAGCAGCTTGTTGCCGGACACATCCTACGAGCAGTACTTC. It is translated as CASSLLPDTSYEQYF.

This chain uses TRBV2 with TRBJ2-1, with D perhaps matching TRBD2 (6 bases). The CDR3 extends over 16 amino acids. Germline lookup yields CDR1 SNHLY and CDR2 FYNNEI. With 3 bases removed from V and 6 bases from J, the gap between germline ends came to 18 bases. CDR3 protein: CASSDSFGGGSNEQFF. The CDR3 DNA is TGTGCCAGCAGTGATTCCTTTGGTGGAGGGTCCAATGAGCAGTTCTTC.

This clone has only one observation. This chain joins TRBV6-5 and TRBJ2-5; D is ambiguous. Germline V CDR1 and CDR2: MNHEY, SVGAGI. This CDR3 region has 14 residues. V lost 6 bases and J lost 3, with 14 bases in between. DNA of the CDR3: TGTGCCAGCAGCCTGGCCGAGATGGAAGAGACCCAGTACTTC. Encoded protein: CASSLAEMEETQYF.

This sequence joins TRBV29-1 and TRBJ2-7, with D possibly matching TRBD1 (6 bases). The CDR3 is 13 amino acids. Per the germline V gene, CDR1 is SQVTM and CDR2 is ANQGSEA. Trimming removed 4 bases at V and 4 bases at J, with 14 bases between. CDR3 coding DNA: TGCAGCGTTGTCCATCACGGGACATACGAGCAGTACTTC. This gives the protein CSVVHHGTYEQYF.

The chain employs TRBV11-3 and TRBJ2-2; D is unclear. The V end was cut by 5 bases, the J end by 0 bases, with 4 bases between. Germline values: CDR1 SGHNT, CDR2 YENEEA. CDR3 length: 13 amino acids. DNA for the CDR3: TGTGCCAGCAGCGTAACGAACACCGGGGAGCTGTTTTTT. Its protein product is CASSVTNTGELFF.

The CDR3 coding sequence is TGTGCCAGCAGTTTATGGCTACAGAGGGAGACCCAGTACTTC. The encoded protein is CASSLWLQRETQYF. The rearrangement uses TRBV28 and TRBJ2-5; D is unresolved. The CDR3 spans 14 residues. Trimming shortened V by 0 bases and J by 5 bases, and 10 bases separated the two germline ends. Looked up from germline, CDR1 is MDHEN and CDR2 is SYDVKM.

This chain connects TRBV7-8 to TRBJ2-5; D is undetermined. Per germline, CDR1 SGHVS and CDR2 FQNEAQ. The CDR3 totals 14 residues. V gave up 6 bases and J gave up 1 base, with 12 bases separating them. In DNA form, the CDR3 reads TGTGCCAGCAGTCTCATTCTCGCCCAAGAGACCCAGTACTTC. It translates to CASSLILAQETQYF. Filled out from reference TRBV7-8 and TRBJ2-5, the complete variable domain reads GAGVSQSPRYKVAKRGQDVALRCDPISGHVSLFWYQQALGQGPEFLTYFQNEAQLDKSGLPSDRFFAERPEGSVSTLKIQRTQQEDSAVYLCASSLILAQETQYFGPGTRLLVL.

This chain's CDR3 is CASLLLADYNEQFF. As DNA, the CDR3 is TGTGCCAGTCTCCTGCTAGCAGACTACAATGAGCAGTTCTTC. The genes are TRBV19 and TRBJ2-1; possible D gene TRBD2, 5 bases. This CDR3 region has 14 residues. The V and J ends lost 8 bases and 3 bases respectively, with 14 bases between them. Looked up from germline, CDR1 is LNHDA and CDR2 is SQIVND (reference sequence).

This chain connects TRBV9 to TRBJ2-5; TRBD2 matches 11 bases. J was trimmed by 4 bases and V by 4 bases; bases with no gene match: 9. CDR3 length equals 16 residues. Germline CDR1 is SGDLS and CDR2 is YYNGEE. CDR3 residues: CASSSGGLAGGETQYF. The CDR3 nucleotides are TGTGCCAGCAGCTCCGGAGGGCTAGCGGGAGGAGAGACCCAGTACTTC.

The chain is built from TRBV28 and TRBJ2-7, with TRBD2 matching over 8 bases. The CDR3 loop spans 16 amino acids. The junction had 14 bases not matched to a gene; V was cut back by 5 bases and J by 5 bases. From germline, CDR1 is MDHEN and CDR2 SYDVKM. The CDR3 loop is CASSPVGPAGVDEQYF. CDR3 DNA: TGTGCCAGCAGTCCGGTAGGTCCAGCGGGAGTAGACGAGCAGTACTTC.

V is TRBV11-2 and J is TRBJ2-2; D is possibly TRBD2 (7 bases). Germline values: CDR1 SGHAT, CDR2 FQNNGV. The CDR3 runs 16 residues. Deletions cut 6 bases from V and 4 bases from J, with 18 bases between. The DNA for the CDR3 is TGTGCCAGCAGAGGGTTAGGGGGGGCTACCACCGGGGAGCTGTTTTTT. Translation: CASRGLGGATTGELFF.

The chain recombines TRBV11-3 with TRBJ1-5, with 8 bases matching TRBD1. Germline CDR1 SGHNT, CDR2 YENEEA. The CDR3 is made up of 14 amino acids. Losses at the gene ends were 5 bases for V and 5 bases for J; bases not matched to a gene: 5. CDR3 bases: TGTGCCAGCAGCACCCACAGGGGGGATCAGCCCCAGCATTTT. Translated: CASSTHRGDQPQHF. Looking up the rest from reference TRBV11-3 and TRBJ1-5 gives the full variable domain: EAGVVQSPRYKIIEKKQPVAFWCNPISGHNTLYWYLQNLGQGPELLIRYENEEAVDDSQLPKDRFSAERLKGVDSTLKIQPAELGDSAVYLCASSTHRGDQPQHFGDGTRLSIL.

This clone is a singleton in its sample. DNA of the CDR3: TGTGCCAGCGCCCAAGGGGCCCAGACAGGGGTCGGCAAAAACATTCAGTACTTC. The encoded protein is CASAQGAQTGVGKNIQYF. The chain links TRBV7-8 to TRBJ2-4; 8 bases map to TRBD1. Unmatched junction bases numbered 18, after V lost 8 bases and J lost 3 bases. This CDR3 has 18 amino acids. CDR1 SGHVS and CDR2 FQNEAQ come from the germline V gene.

The chain employs TRBV4-1 and TRBJ1-1, with a tentative D call TRBD1 (6 bases). The CDR3 is made up of 16 amino acids. Trimming removed 1 base at V and 4 bases at J, with 16 bases between. CDR1 MGHRA and CDR2 YSYEKL come from the germline V gene. CDR3 amino acids: CASSQVDETGTTEAFF. The CDR3, as DNA: TGCGCCAGCAGCCAAGTCGACGAAACAGGGACCACTGAAGCTTTCTTT.

The chain recombines TRBV4-2 with TRBJ2-2, with D unresolved. The CDR3 length is 12 residues. Germline V gene lookup returns CDR1 LGHNA and CDR2 YNFKEQ. V was shortened by 2 bases and J by 8 bases, with 6 bases between the two germline ends. CDR3 DNA: TGTGCCAGCAGCCAACCCGATGGGGAGCTGTTTTTT. As protein: CASSQPDGELFF.

This clone was counted a single time. The chain is built from TRBV7-6 and TRBJ2-7; D gene unclear. Germline V gene sequence: CDR1 SGHVS, CDR2 FNYEAQ. The CDR3 spans 13 residues. V was trimmed by 1 base and J by 3 bases, leaving 7 bases between them. The CDR3 reads CASSLGDLYEQYF. The CDR3 DNA follows: TGTGCCAGCAGCTTAGGGGATCTCTACGAGCAGTACTTC.

This sequence joins TRBV7-9 and TRBJ2-1, with D unresolved. The CDR3 covers 11 residues. Germline V gives CDR1 SEHNR, CDR2 FQNEAQ (reference sequence). V lost 6 bases and J 5 bases, leaving 5 bases between the germline ends. Here the CDR3 DNA reads TGTGCCAGCAGAGGCGACAATGAGCAGTTCTTC. It specifies CASRGDNEQFF.